This is a list of T cell receptor beta chains from one sample in a study of control samples from healthy donors and cancer patients. The method was immunoSEQ multiplex PCR; TCRdb's version includes in-frame clones alone and lacks a portion of them. The sample lists approximately 100,000 clones; about 88% were seen once. The material sequenced was PBMCs. The receptors were gathered from a man aged 65 to 85 with lung cancer. The CDR3 runs from the conserved cysteine through the conserved F or W. Each record gives: clone size, D gene, J gene, V gene, CDR3 protein, CDR3 DNA. The D gene is left open where the match is weak. Clone size appears in some rows only: once, few, many, or a class for an expanded clone.

-,-,TRBJ1-2,TRBV25-1,CASSPQSNYGYTF,TGTGCCAGCAGTCCCCAGAGTAACTATGGCTACACCTTC
-,-,TRBJ2-7,TRBV9,CASSVGPTREQYF,TGTGCCAGCAGCGTAGGGCCAACGCGGGAGCAGTACTTC
-,-,TRBJ1-3,TRBV6-5,CASSRDRYSGNTIYF,TGTGCCAGCAGTCGGGACCGGTACTCTGGAAACACCATATATTTT
-,-,TRBJ1-1,TRBV7-6,CASSLVLGGGTEAFF,TGTGCCAGCAGCTTAGTACTTGGGGGGGGGACTGAAGCTTTCTTT
once,-,TRBJ2-1,TRBV27,CASRGAGTHEQFF,TGTGCCAGCAGGGGGGCTGGGACCCATGAGCAGTTCTTC
few,-,TRBJ2-7,TRBV5-1,CASSFSTANYEQYF,TGCGCCAGCAGCTTTTCTACGGCAAACTACGAGCAGTACTTC
once,-,TRBJ2-3,TRBV30,CAWSVRVPMGPDTQYF,TGTGCCTGGAGTGTACGTGTCCCCATGGGTCCAGATACGCAGTATTTT
-,-,TRBJ1-5,TRBV28,CASSLWSAGRYSNQPQHF,TGTGCCAGCAGTTTATGGTCCGCGGGAAGGTATAGCAATCAGCCCCAGCATTTT
-,TRBD1,TRBJ2-3,TRBV5-1,CASSLVGTGGRRRTDTQYF,TGCGCCAGCAGCTTGGTCGGGACAGGGGGACGGCGTCGTACAGATACGCAGTATTTT
-,-,TRBJ1-2,TRBV18,CASSPKKNYGYTF,TGTGCCAGCTCACCAAAGAAAAACTATGGCTACACCTTC
few,-,TRBJ2-3,TRBV30,CAWSRGGGGYF,TGTGCCTGGTCTCGGGGCGGGGGCGGGTATTTT
-,TRBD1,TRBJ2-1,TRBV27,CASWTGYDEQFF,TGTGCCAGCTGGACAGGTTATGATGAGCAGTTCTTC
-,-,TRBJ1-5,TRBV7-9,CASSPQANQPQHF,TGTGCCAGCAGCCCGCAGGCTAACCAGCCCCAGCATTTT
few,-,TRBJ1-1,TRBV7-2,CASSLVISEAFF,TGTGCCAGCAGCTTAGTGATCTCGGAAGCTTTCTTT
-,-,TRBJ1-2,TRBV30,CAWSKDRGYGYTF,TGTGCCTGGTCCAAAGACCGGGGCTATGGCTACACCTTC
once,TRBD1,TRBJ1-5,TRBV27,CASSLSDRVNQPQHF,TGTGCCAGCAGTTTATCAGACAGGGTAAATCAGCCCCAGCATTTT
-,-,TRBJ2-7,TRBV7-8,CASSLGRGPDEQYF,TGTGCCAGCAGCTTAGGGAGGGGCCCCGACGAGCAGTACTTC
few,TRBD2,TRBJ2-3,TRBV4-2,CASSRSHPGGYSTDTQYF,TGTGCCAGCAGCCGATCACACCCGGGGGGATATAGCACAGATACGCAGTATTTT
-,-,TRBJ2-5,TRBV24-1,CATRGAGVGETQYF,TGTGCCACCAGGGGTGCCGGGGTTGGAGAGACCCAGTACTTC
-,-,TRBJ1-2,TRBV24-1,CATSENRQAYGYTF,TGTGCCACCAGTGAAAATCGACAGGCCTATGGCTACACCTTC
-,-,TRBJ1-1,TRBV5-1,CASSSLVGGSAEAFF,TGCGCCAGCAGCTCCCTCGTAGGGGGAAGTGCTGAAGCTTTCTTT
-,-,TRBJ1-4,TRBV14,CASSQGREKLFF,TGTGCCAGCAGCCAGGGACGAGAAAAACTGTTTTTT